These 10 T cell receptor beta chains originate from one sample sequenced in a study of a mutant IDH1 vaccine in newly diagnosed glioma. Their target antigens are unknown. Time point defined: week 23, last vaccination. Vaccine doses each comprised 300 ug of mutant IDH1 20-mer peptide, with topical imiquimod. Produced via immunoSEQ multiplex PCR; TCRdb's table is partial and in-frame only. This table holds tens of thousands of clones, around 74% found once. The specimen comprised PBMCs, sampled from a glioma patient whose treatment included an IDH1 peptide vaccine. These receptor sequences come from a man aged 50 to 60 with glioma.

This clone was seen a single time. The chain uses TRBV5-6 and TRBJ1-5; no clear D. V was shortened by 5 bases and J by 4 bases, with 13 bases between the two germline ends. The CDR3 is 14 amino acids. CDR1 and CDR2 (germline): SGHDT, YYEEEE. This chain's CDR3 is CASSFRHGNQPQHF. Written as DNA, the CDR3 is TGTGCCAGCAGTTTTCGACATGGAAATCAGCCCCAGCATTTT.

The V and J genes are TRBV7-9 and TRBJ1-5; D is undetermined. Looked up from germline, CDR1 is SEHNR and CDR2 is FQNEAQ (reference sequence). Trimming removed 5 bases from V and 2 bases from J, with 16 bases in between. This CDR3 is built from 16 residues. The CDR3 DNA reads as TGTGCCAGCAGCGACGGTTCTCCCGGGGGCAATCAGCCCCAGCATTTT. This translates into CASSDGSPGGNQPQHF.

The V and J genes are TRBV25-1 and TRBJ1-2, with D perhaps matching TRBD1 (5 bases). Germline V gene sequence: CDR1 MGHDK, CDR2 SYGVNS. Deletions cut 4 bases from V and 4 bases from J, with 7 bases between. This CDR3 contains 12 residues. The CDR3 nucleotides read TGTGCCAGCAGTGGAGGGACCTATGGCTACACCTTC. As protein: CASSGGTYGYTF.

The genes are TRBV19 and TRBJ1-1; no reliable D call. CDR1 LNHDA and CDR2 SQIVND come from the germline V gene (reference sequence). V was pared by 2 bases and J by 1 base, with 8 bases between. The CDR3 runs to 14 residues. The CDR3 bases are TGTGCCAGTAGTATACAACTTCAGAACACTGAAGCTTTCTTT. Its protein product is CASSIQLQNTEAFF.

The chain couples TRBV4-1 to TRBJ1-1; D is possibly TRBD1 (6 bases). CDR1 and CDR2 from the germline V gene are MGHRA and YSYEKL. V lost 8 bases, J lost 1 base, and 14 bases lay in between. CDR3 length: 14 amino acids. CDR3 loop: CASELGGSNTEAFF. The CDR3, as DNA: TGCGCCAGCGAGTTGGGGGGCTCGAACACTGAAGCTTTCTTT.

This clone was observed a handful of times. The chain is built from TRBV7-6 and TRBJ1-1; TRBD1 is a possible D gene (6 bases). CDR1 SGHVS and CDR2 FNYEAQ come from the germline V gene. This CDR3 is 13 amino acids long. Trimming took 5 bases from V and 3 from J, leaving 10 bases between them. The CDR3 bases are TGTGCCAGCAGCCCAGGGGAGGACACTGAAGCTTTCTTT. This translates into CASSPGEDTEAFF.

The chain employs TRBV5-4 and TRBJ2-7, with D perhaps matching TRBD1 (6 bases). This CDR3 is built from 12 residues. Looked up from germline, CDR1 is SGHNT and CDR2 is YYREEE (reference sequence). V lost 1 base and J lost 4, with 6 bases in between. CDR3 amino acids: CASSLRGYEQYF. CDR3 DNA: TGTGCCAGCAGCTTGAGGGGGTACGAGCAGTACTTC.

The V call is TRBV18, the J call TRBJ2-2; D possibly corresponds to TRBD1 (5 bases). The ends were cut back, 3 bases at V and 6 bases at J, with 11 bases in the middle. Germline-derived CDR1 and CDR2 are KGHSH and LQKENI. This CDR3 is 14 amino acids long. CDR3 amino acids: CASSPSGSAGELFF. For the CDR3, the DNA is TGTGCCAGCTCACCCTCAGGGTCCGCCGGGGAGCTGTTTTTT.

This clone was found a few times. The chain is built from TRBV4-1 and TRBJ1-1; perhaps TRBD1 as D (6 bases). V was cut by 5 bases and J by 5 bases, with 12 bases left in between. The CDR3 totals 13 residues. From germline, CDR1 is MGHRA and CDR2 YSYEKL. CDR3 protein: CASSKGVGTEAFF. For the CDR3, the DNA is TGCGCCAGCAGCAAGGGGGTTGGAACTGAAGCTTTCTTT.

The chain employs TRBV10-3 and TRBJ1-1; tentative D call: TRBD1 (5 bases). V was shortened by 0 bases and J by 0 bases, with 8 bases between the two germline ends. The CDR3 length is 15 residues. The V gene's germline CDR1 is ENHRY and CDR2 SYGVKD. The CDR3 protein is CAISESGPMNTEAFF. CDR3 DNA: TGTGCCATCAGTGAGTCGGGACCAATGAACACTGAAGCTTTCTTT.